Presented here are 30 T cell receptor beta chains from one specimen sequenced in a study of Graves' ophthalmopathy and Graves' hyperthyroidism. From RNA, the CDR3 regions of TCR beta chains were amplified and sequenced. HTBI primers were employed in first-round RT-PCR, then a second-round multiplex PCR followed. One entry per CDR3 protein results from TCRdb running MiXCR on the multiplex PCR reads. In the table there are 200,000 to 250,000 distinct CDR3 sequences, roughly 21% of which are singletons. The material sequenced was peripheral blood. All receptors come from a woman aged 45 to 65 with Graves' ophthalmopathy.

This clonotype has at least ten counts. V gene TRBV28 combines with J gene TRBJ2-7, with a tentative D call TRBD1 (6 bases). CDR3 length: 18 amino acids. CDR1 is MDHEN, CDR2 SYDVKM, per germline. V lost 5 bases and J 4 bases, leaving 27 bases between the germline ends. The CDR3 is CASSPRLPQGHTGYEQYF. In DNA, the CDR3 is TGTGCCAGCAGTCCACGACTCCCACAGGGCCACACGGGTTACGAGCAGTACTTC.

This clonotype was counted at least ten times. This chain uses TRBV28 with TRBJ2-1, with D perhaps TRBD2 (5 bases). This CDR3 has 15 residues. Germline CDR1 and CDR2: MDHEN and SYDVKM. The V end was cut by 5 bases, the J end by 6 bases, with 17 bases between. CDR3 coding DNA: TGTGCCAGCAGTCCCGTCGGGATATGGGGCAATGAGCAGTTCTTC. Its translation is CASSPVGIWGNEQFF.

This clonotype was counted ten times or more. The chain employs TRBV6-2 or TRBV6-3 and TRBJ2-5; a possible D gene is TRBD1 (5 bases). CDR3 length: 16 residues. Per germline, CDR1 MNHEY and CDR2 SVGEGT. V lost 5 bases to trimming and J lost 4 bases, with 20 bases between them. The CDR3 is CASSLDRQRLGETQYF. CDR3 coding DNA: TGTGCCAGCAGTCTTGATCGACAGCGACTCGGAGAGACCCAGTACTTC.

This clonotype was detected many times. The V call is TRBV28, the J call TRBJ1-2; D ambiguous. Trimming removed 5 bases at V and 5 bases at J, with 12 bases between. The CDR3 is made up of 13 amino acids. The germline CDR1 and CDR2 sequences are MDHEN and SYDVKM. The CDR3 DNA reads TGTGCCAGCAGTCCCCGGGATATATATGGCTACACCTTC. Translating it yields CASSPRDIYGYTF.

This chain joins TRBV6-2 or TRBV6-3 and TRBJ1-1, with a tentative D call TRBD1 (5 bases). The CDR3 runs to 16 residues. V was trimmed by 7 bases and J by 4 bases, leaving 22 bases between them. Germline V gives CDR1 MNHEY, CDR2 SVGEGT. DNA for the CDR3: TGTGCCAGCAAGGAGAGGGGTCACCCTCGTCCCACTGAAGCTTTCTTT. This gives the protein CASKERGHPRPTEAFF.

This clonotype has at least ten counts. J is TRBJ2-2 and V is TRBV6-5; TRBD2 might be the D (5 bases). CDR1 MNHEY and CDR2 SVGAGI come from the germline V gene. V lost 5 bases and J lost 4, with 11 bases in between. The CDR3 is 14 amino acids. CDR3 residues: CASSQDSGTGELFF. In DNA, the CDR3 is TGTGCCAGCAGTCAGGACTCGGGCACCGGGGAGCTGTTTTTT.

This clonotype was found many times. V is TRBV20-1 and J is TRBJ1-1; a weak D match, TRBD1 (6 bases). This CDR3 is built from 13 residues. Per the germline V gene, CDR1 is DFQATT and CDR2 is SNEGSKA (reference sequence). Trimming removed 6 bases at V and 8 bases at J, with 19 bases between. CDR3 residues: CSAESPGHLEAFF. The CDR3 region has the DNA TGCAGTGCCGAAAGCCCGGGACATTTAGAAGCTTTCTTT.

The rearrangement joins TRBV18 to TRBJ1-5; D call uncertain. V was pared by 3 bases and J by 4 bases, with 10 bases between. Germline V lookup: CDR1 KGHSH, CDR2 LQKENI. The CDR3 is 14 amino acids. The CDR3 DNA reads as TGTGCCAGCTCACCCTTAGATGGGAATCAGCCCCAGCATTTT. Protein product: CASSPLDGNQPQHF.

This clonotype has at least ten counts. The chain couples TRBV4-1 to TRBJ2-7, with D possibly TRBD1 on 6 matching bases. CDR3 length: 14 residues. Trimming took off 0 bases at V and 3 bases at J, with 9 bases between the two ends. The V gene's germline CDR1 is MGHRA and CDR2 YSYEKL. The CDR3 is CASSQEDSNYEQYF. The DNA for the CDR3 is TGCGCCAGCAGCCAAGAGGACAGTAACTACGAGCAGTACTTC.

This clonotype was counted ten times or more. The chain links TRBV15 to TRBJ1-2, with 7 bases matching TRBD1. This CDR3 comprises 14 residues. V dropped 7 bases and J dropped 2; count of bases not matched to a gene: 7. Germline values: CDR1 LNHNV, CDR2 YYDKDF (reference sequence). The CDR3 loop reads CATTMSTGNYGYTF. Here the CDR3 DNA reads TGTGCCACCACTATGTCGACAGGGAACTATGGCTACACCTTC.

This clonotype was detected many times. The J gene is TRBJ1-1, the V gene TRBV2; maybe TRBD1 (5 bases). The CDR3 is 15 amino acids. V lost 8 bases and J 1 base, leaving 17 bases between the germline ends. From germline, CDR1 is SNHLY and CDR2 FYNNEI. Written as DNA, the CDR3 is TGTGCCAGCGGACCTCCGGGACTGAGGAACACTGAAGCTTTCTTT. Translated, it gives CASGPPGLRNTEAFF.

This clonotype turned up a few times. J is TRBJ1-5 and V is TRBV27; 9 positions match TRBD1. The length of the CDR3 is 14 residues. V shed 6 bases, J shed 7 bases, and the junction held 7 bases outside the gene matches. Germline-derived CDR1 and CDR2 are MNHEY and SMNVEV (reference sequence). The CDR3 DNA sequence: TGTGCCAGCAGCATGACAGGGGGACGGCAGCCCCAGCATTTT. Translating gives CASSMTGGRQPQHF.

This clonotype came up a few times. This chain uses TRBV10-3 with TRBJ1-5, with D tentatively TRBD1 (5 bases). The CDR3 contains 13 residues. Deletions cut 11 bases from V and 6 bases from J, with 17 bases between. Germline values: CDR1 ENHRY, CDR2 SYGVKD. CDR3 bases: TGTGCCTCCCAGCGGGGGGAAAGTCAGCCCCAGCATTTT. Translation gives CASQRGESQPQHF.

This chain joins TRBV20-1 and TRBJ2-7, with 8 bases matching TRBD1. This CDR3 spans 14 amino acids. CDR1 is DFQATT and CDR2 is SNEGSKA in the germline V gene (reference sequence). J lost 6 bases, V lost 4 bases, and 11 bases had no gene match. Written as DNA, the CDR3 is TGCAGTGCTACACAGGGGGTCAGACCCCGCGAGCAGTACTTC. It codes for CSATQGVRPREQYF.

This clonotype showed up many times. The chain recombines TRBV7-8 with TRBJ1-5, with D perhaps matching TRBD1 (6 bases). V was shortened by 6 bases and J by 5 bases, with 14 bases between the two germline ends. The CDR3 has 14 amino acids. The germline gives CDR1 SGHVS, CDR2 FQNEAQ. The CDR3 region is CASRHGGGDQPQHF. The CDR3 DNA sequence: TGTGCCAGCAGACACGGGGGGGGCGATCAGCCCCAGCATTTT.

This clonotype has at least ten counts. This CDR3 is CSAKEWDTGELFF. In nucleotides, the CDR3 is TGCAGTGCTAAGGAGTGGGACACCGGGGAGCTGTTTTTT. The chain links TRBV20-1 to TRBJ2-2; D not resolved. The CDR3 covers 13 residues. V was trimmed by 4 bases and J by 3 bases, leaving 9 bases between them. Germline values: CDR1 DFQATT, CDR2 SNEGSKA (reference sequence).

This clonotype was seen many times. CDR3 bases: TGCAGCGTTGAAACAGGGGCTAGCCCTGAGCAGTACTTC. Its protein product is CSVETGASPEQYF. V and J are TRBV29-1 and TRBJ2-7; 7 nucleotides match TRBD1. CDR1 and CDR2 (germline): SQVTM, ANQGSEA. This CDR3 is built from 13 residues. Trimming took 2 bases from V and 7 from J; bases not matched to a gene: 8.

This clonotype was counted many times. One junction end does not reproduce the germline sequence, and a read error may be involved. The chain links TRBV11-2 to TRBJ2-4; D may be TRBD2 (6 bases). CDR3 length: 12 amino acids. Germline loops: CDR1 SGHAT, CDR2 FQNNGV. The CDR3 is CASSSGWELRHF. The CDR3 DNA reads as TGTGCCAGCAGCAGCGGGTGGGAGTTAAGGCACTTC.

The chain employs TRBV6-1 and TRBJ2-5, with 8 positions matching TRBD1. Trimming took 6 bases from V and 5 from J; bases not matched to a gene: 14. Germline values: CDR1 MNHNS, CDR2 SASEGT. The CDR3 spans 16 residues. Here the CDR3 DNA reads TGTGCCAGCAGCCCAGCCCTGGCAGGGGGCCGGGAGACCCAGTACTTC. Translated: CASSPALAGGRETQYF.

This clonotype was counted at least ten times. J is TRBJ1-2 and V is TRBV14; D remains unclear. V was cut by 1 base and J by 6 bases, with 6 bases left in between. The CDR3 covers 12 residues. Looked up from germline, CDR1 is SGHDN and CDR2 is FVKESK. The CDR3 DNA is TGTGCCAGCAGCCAAGTGGCGAATGGCTACACCTTC. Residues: CASSQVANGYTF. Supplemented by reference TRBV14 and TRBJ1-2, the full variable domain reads EAGVTQFPSHSVIEKGQTVTLRCDPISGHDNLYWYRRVMGKEIKFLLHFVKESKQDESGMPNNRFLAERTGGTYSTLKVQPAELEDSGVYFCASSQVANGYTFGSGTRLTVV.

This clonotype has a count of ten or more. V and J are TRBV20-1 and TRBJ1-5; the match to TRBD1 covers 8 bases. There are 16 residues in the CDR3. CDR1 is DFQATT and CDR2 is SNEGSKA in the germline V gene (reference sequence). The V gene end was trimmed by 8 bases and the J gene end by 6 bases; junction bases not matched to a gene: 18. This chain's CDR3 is CSTQAQGARRTQPQHF. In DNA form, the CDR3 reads TGCAGTACGCAGGCCCAGGGGGCGCGGAGGACTCAGCCCCAGCATTTT.

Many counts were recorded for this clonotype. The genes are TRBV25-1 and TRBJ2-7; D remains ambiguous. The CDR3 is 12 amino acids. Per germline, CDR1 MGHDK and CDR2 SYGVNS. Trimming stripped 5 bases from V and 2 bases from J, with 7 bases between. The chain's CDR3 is CASSRYTYEQYF. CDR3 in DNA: TGTGCCAGCAGTAGGTATACCTACGAGCAGTACTTC.

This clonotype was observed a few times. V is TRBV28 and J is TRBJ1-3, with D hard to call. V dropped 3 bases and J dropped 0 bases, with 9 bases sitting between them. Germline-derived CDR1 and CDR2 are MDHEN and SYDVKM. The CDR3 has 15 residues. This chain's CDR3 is CASSFDWTSGNTIYF. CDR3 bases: TGTGCCAGCAGTTTTGACTGGACCTCTGGAAACACCATATATTTT.

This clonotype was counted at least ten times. CDR3 nucleotide sequence: TGTGCCAGCAGCTTGGGTTTAGAACAAGAGACCCAGTACTTC. Protein: CASSLGLEQETQYF. V gene TRBV5-4 combines with J gene TRBJ2-5; D gene uncertain. Germline V gives CDR1 SGHNT, CDR2 YYREEE (reference sequence). V dropped 0 bases and J dropped 2 bases, with 8 bases sitting between them. The CDR3 contains 14 residues.

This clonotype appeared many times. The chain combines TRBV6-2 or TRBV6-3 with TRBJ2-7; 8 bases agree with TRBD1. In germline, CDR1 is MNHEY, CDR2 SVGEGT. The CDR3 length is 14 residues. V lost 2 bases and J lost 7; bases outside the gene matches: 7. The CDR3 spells CASSYRGQGREQYF. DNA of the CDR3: TGTGCCAGCAGTTACCGCGGACAGGGCAGGGAGCAGTACTTC.

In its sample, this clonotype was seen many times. CDR3 region: CASRRSREGLSNQPQHF. DNA for the CDR3: TGTGCCAGCAGACGATCTAGGGAGGGCCTTAGCAATCAGCCCCAGCATTTT. The chain employs TRBV6-1 and TRBJ1-5; D is ambiguous. CDR1 is MNHNS and CDR2 is SASEGT in the germline V gene. The CDR3 length is 17 residues. Trimming shortened V by 6 bases and J by 0 bases, and 18 bases separated the two germline ends.

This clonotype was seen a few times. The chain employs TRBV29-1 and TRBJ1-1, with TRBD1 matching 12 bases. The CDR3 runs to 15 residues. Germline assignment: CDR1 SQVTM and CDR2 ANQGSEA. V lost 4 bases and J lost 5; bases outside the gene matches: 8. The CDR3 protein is CSVVGTGGLRTEAFF. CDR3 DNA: TGCAGCGTTGTGGGGACAGGGGGCCTGAGGACTGAAGCTTTCTTT.

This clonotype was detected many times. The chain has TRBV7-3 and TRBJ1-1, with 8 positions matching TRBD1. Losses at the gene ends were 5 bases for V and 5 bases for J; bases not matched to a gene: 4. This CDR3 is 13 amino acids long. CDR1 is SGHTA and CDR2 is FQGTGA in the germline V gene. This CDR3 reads CASSLTGETEAFF. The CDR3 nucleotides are TGTGCCAGCAGCCTGACAGGGGAAACTGAAGCTTTCTTT.

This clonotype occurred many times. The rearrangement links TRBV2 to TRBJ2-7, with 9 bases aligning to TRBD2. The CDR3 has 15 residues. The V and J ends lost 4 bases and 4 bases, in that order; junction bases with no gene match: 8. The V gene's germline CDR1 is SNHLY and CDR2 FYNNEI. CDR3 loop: CASSARSGSSYEQYF. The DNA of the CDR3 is TGTGCCAGCAGTGCCCGTAGCGGGAGTTCGTACGAGCAGTACTTC.

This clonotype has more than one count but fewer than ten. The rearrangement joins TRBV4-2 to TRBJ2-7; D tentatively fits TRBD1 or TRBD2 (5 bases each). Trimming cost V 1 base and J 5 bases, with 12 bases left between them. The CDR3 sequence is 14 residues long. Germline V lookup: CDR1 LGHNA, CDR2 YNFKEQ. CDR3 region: CASSQVGGYNEQYF. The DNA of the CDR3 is TGTGCCAGCAGCCAAGTTGGGGGTTACAACGAGCAGTACTTC.